This T cell receptor (beta chain) was identified in a study of blood T cell repertoires in COVID-19. Assay: immunoSEQ multiplex PCR; the TCRdb copy retains only in-frame clones and omits some. The sample has around 200,000 clones; 85% to 90% are singletons. The CDR3 sequence is 14 residues long. Germline loops: CDR1 SEHNR, CDR2 FQNEAQ (reference sequence). V was pared by 5 bases and J by 4 bases, with 5 bases of the junction left unmatched. The receptor's source is a man aged 18 to 30 with active or convalescent COVID-19. The V and J genes are TRBV7-9 and TRBJ2-3, with 8 nucleotides matching TRBD2. Sequenced sample: peripheral blood. CDR3 sequence: CASSTLGGADTQYF. CDR3 bases: TGTGCCAGCAGCACCCTCGGGGGGGCAGATACGCAGTATTTT.